The rows below give T cell receptor beta chains drawn from one sample of a study of cytomegalovirus exposure and HLA in healthy donors. Only in-frame clones appear in the TCRdb table, and some are missing; sequencing was by immunoSEQ multiplex PCR. The sample includes about 160,000 clones, roughly 77% of them seen just once. What was sequenced was PBMCs. These receptors were obtained from a man younger than 30 in good health and CMV-seropositive. The CDR3 runs from the conserved cysteine through the conserved F or W. Each record gives: V gene, D gene, clone size, J gene, CDR3 DNA, CDR3 protein. A D gene is named only where the DNA matches it firmly. Part of the rows lack a size; the others show once, few, many or a class for expanded clones.

v_call: TRBV14
d_call: TRBD1
clone_size: once
j_call: TRBJ2-6
cdr3_nt: TGTGCCAGCAGCCGGGACAGTTTCAACGTCCTGACTTTC
cdr3_aa: CASSRDSFNVLTF

v_call: TRBV28
d_call: NA
clone_size: NA
j_call: TRBJ2-1
cdr3_nt: TGTGCCAGCAGCAGTCCAATAATAATAGGAACGATGTTGGAGACCCGCGAAGAGCAGTTCTTC
cdr3_aa: CASSSPIIIGTMLETREEQFF

v_call: TRBV27
d_call: NA
clone_size: NA
j_call: TRBJ1-5
cdr3_nt: TGTGCCAGCAGTCGTATGCCCCAGCATTTT
cdr3_aa: CASSRMPQHF

v_call: TRBV7-9
d_call: NA
clone_size: NA
j_call: TRBJ1-1
cdr3_nt: TGTGCCAGCAGCTTAGCGGGGGGATCTGAAGCTTTCTTT
cdr3_aa: CASSLAGGSEAFF

v_call: TRBV10-3
d_call: NA
clone_size: NA
j_call: TRBJ2-6
cdr3_nt: TGTGCCATCAGTTTAGAAGGGACTCCCAACTCTGGGGCCAACGTCCTGACTTTC
cdr3_aa: CAISLEGTPNSGANVLTF

v_call: TRBV14
d_call: TRBD1
clone_size: NA
j_call: TRBJ2-5
cdr3_nt: TGTGCCAGCAGCCAAGTACAGGGGGGAGAGACCCAGTACTTC
cdr3_aa: CASSQVQGGETQYF

v_call: TRBV5-1
d_call: TRBD2
clone_size: NA
j_call: TRBJ2-1
cdr3_nt: TGCGCCAGCACCGCGGGGGGCCTATCCTACAATGAGCAGTTCTTC
cdr3_aa: CASTAGGLSYNEQFF

v_call: TRBV2
d_call: NA
clone_size: NA
j_call: TRBJ1-1
cdr3_nt: TGTGCCAGCAAGCCGGGGGGCACTGAAGCTTTCTTT
cdr3_aa: CASKPGGTEAFF

v_call: TRBV2
d_call: TRBD1
clone_size: NA
j_call: TRBJ1-1
cdr3_nt: TGTGCCAGCACGGGACAGGGGGACACTGAAGCTTTCTTT
cdr3_aa: CASTGQGDTEAFF

v_call: TRBV10-3
d_call: NA
clone_size: NA
j_call: TRBJ2-1
cdr3_nt: TGTGCCATCAGCCCTAGAAGTATGTGGTCCTACAATGAGCAGTTCTTC
cdr3_aa: CAISPRSMWSYNEQFF

v_call: TRBV28
d_call: NA
clone_size: NA
j_call: TRBJ2-5
cdr3_nt: TGTGCCAGCAGTTCCTCCAGGGGTGATGGAGAGACCCAGTACTTC
cdr3_aa: CASSSSRGDGETQYF

v_call: TRBV9
d_call: NA
clone_size: NA
j_call: TRBJ2-2
cdr3_nt: TGTGCCAGCAGCGTAGAAGGGGGCACCGGGGAGCTGTTTTTT
cdr3_aa: CASSVEGGTGELFF

v_call: TRBV7-6
d_call: NA
clone_size: few
j_call: TRBJ2-2
cdr3_nt: TGTGCCAGCAGCTTGGAGACAGGACCGAACACCGGGGAGCTGTTTTTT
cdr3_aa: CASSLETGPNTGELFF

v_call: TRBV6-1
d_call: NA
clone_size: NA
j_call: TRBJ2-1
cdr3_nt: TGTGCCAGCAGTGAAGTGACAGTCAATGAGCAGTTCTTC
cdr3_aa: CASSEVTVNEQFF

v_call: TRBV19
d_call: TRBD1
clone_size: NA
j_call: TRBJ2-1
cdr3_nt: TGTGCCAGTAGTGCCGTCTCCGGGACAGGGGGTAATCAGTTCTTC
cdr3_aa: CASSAVSGTGGNQFF

v_call: TRBV29-1
d_call: NA
clone_size: NA
j_call: TRBJ1-1
cdr3_nt: TGCAGCGTTGTTACGGTTCTTAACACTGAAGCTTTCTTT
cdr3_aa: CSVVTVLNTEAFF

v_call: TRBV28
d_call: NA
clone_size: NA
j_call: TRBJ1-5
cdr3_nt: TGTGCCAGCAGTTTCCGCCAGGCGAATCAGCCCCAGCATTTT
cdr3_aa: CASSFRQANQPQHF

v_call: TRBV29-1
d_call: TRBD1
clone_size: once
j_call: TRBJ1-2
cdr3_nt: TGCAGCGTTAGGGACAGCAGCTATGGCTACACCTTC
cdr3_aa: CSVRDSSYGYTF

v_call: TRBV6-1
d_call: NA
clone_size: NA
j_call: TRBJ1-4
cdr3_nt: TGTGCCAGCAGCTTTAGTGCAACTAATGAAAAACTGTTTTTT
cdr3_aa: CASSFSATNEKLFF

v_call: TRBV5-1
d_call: NA
clone_size: NA
j_call: TRBJ2-1
cdr3_nt: TGCGCCAGCAGCGCCCCCGGGGTCTACAATGAGCAGTTCTTC
cdr3_aa: CASSAPGVYNEQFF

v_call: TRBV5-6
d_call: NA
clone_size: NA
j_call: TRBJ1-5
cdr3_nt: TGTGCCAGCAGCTTGTCGGGTTATAGGCCCCAGCATTTT
cdr3_aa: CASSLSGYRPQHF

v_call: TRBV6-6
d_call: TRBD1
clone_size: few
j_call: TRBJ2-1
cdr3_nt: TGTGCCAGCAGTAAGGACAGGCCGTCCTACAATGAGCAGTTCTTC
cdr3_aa: CASSKDRPSYNEQFF

v_call: TRBV5-8
d_call: TRBD1
clone_size: NA
j_call: TRBJ1-4
cdr3_nt: TGTGCCAGCAGGTCCGGGACAGGGGCCTATGCCGGTGAAAAACTGTTTTTT
cdr3_aa: CASRSGTGAYAGEKLFF

v_call: TRBV29-1
d_call: TRBD2
clone_size: few
j_call: TRBJ2-5
cdr3_nt: TGCAGCGTTGAAGGGGAGGGGGAGACCCAGTACTTC
cdr3_aa: CSVEGEGETQYF

v_call: TRBV2
d_call: TRBD1
clone_size: NA
j_call: TRBJ1-2
cdr3_nt: TGTGCCAGCAGTGGTGGACAGGGGAAGCGGCCTAACTATGGCTACACCTTC
cdr3_aa: CASSGGQGKRPNYGYTF

v_call: TRBV9
d_call: TRBD2
clone_size: NA
j_call: TRBJ2-3
cdr3_nt: TGTGCCAGCAGCCTTCGACTAGCGGGAGGGCCTGATACGCAGTATTTT
cdr3_aa: CASSLRLAGGPDTQYF

v_call: TRBV4-1
d_call: NA
clone_size: NA
j_call: TRBJ1-3
cdr3_nt: TGCGCCAGCAGCCAAGACACAGGAAACACCATATATTTT
cdr3_aa: CASSQDTGNTIYF

v_call: TRBV13
d_call: TRBD1
clone_size: few
j_call: TRBJ1-5
cdr3_nt: TGTGCCAGCAGCTTCTCACAGGGGGTTAGTCAGCCCCAGCATTTT
cdr3_aa: CASSFSQGVSQPQHF

v_call: TRBV4-2
d_call: TRBD1
clone_size: few
j_call: TRBJ1-1
cdr3_nt: TGTGCCAGCAGCCAAGTTGACAGGGGCAACACTGAAGCTTTCTTT
cdr3_aa: CASSQVDRGNTEAFF

v_call: TRBV6-5
d_call: TRBD1
clone_size: few
j_call: TRBJ1-2
cdr3_nt: TGTGCCAGCAGTAAACGACAGGGTCCAGATGGCTACACCTTC
cdr3_aa: CASSKRQGPDGYTF

v_call: TRBV2
d_call: NA
clone_size: NA
j_call: TRBJ2-2
cdr3_nt: TGTGCCAGCAGGGGCAGGACGAACACCGGGGAGCTGTTTTTT
cdr3_aa: CASRGRTNTGELFF

v_call: TRBV11-3
d_call: TRBD1
clone_size: NA
j_call: TRBJ2-3
cdr3_nt: TGTGCCAGCAGCCTCTCCGTCGGACAGGCGCGCACAGATACGCAGTATTTT
cdr3_aa: CASSLSVGQARTDTQYF

v_call: TRBV11-3
d_call: NA
clone_size: NA
j_call: TRBJ1-1
cdr3_nt: TGTGCCAGCAGCTTAACGCCGGGGAACACTGAAGCTTTCTTT
cdr3_aa: CASSLTPGNTEAFF

v_call: TRBV20-1
d_call: NA
clone_size: NA
j_call: TRBJ2-5
cdr3_nt: TGCAGTGTCCCAGGGCAAGAGACCCAGTACTTC
cdr3_aa: CSVPGQETQYF

v_call: TRBV6-4
d_call: TRBD1
clone_size: few
j_call: TRBJ2-4
cdr3_nt: TGTGCCAGCAGGTCGCGACAGGGGGGAAACATTCAGTACTTC
cdr3_aa: CASRSRQGGNIQYF

v_call: TRBV2
d_call: TRBD2
clone_size: NA
j_call: TRBJ2-5
cdr3_nt: TGTGCCAGCAGCACGGGACTAGCGGGGGGGCAAGAGACCCAGTACTTC
cdr3_aa: CASSTGLAGGQETQYF

v_call: TRBV28
d_call: TRBD1
clone_size: NA
j_call: TRBJ1-5
cdr3_nt: TGTGCCAGCAGTGCCGGGACAGGGTCATATAGCAATCAGCCCCAGCATTTT
cdr3_aa: CASSAGTGSYSNQPQHF

v_call: TRBV5-1
d_call: TRBD1
clone_size: NA
j_call: TRBJ2-2
cdr3_nt: TGCGCCAGCAGCTCGGGGGGACAGGGTTTGTCCGGGGAGCTGTTTTTT
cdr3_aa: CASSSGGQGLSGELFF

v_call: TRBV5-8
d_call: NA
clone_size: NA
j_call: TRBJ1-5
cdr3_nt: TGTGCCAGCAGCTTGCATAATCAGCCCCAGCATTTT
cdr3_aa: CASSLHNQPQHF

v_call: TRBV12-1
d_call: NA
clone_size: NA
j_call: TRBJ1-1
cdr3_nt: TGTGCCAGCAGCTTTCAAGGCAGGGTAACGGCTGAAGCTTTCTTT
cdr3_aa: CASSFQGRVTAEAFF

v_call: TRBV19
d_call: NA
clone_size: NA
j_call: TRBJ1-4
cdr3_nt: TGTGCCAGTAGTGGGCAGGGTTTCTGGGAAAAACTGTTTTTT
cdr3_aa: CASSGQGFWEKLFF